This T cell receptor beta chain is drawn from a study of CD8 T cells in Susac syndrome. V lost 4 bases to trimming and J lost 5 bases, with 14 bases between them. The V gene's germline CDR1 is SGHTA and CDR2 FQGNSA. CDR3 length: 15 amino acids. RNA in amounts of about 0.5 to 1 ug was reverse transcribed with random hexamers. The amplification used immunoSEQ multiplex PCR on TCR beta CDR3; it spanned 54 Vbeta and 13 Jbeta. TCRdb re-analysed the immunoSEQ multiplex PCR reads in MiXCR, keeping a single row per CDR3 protein. The sample gives fewer than 90,000 distinct CDR3 sequences, 90% to 95% of which show up once; roughly 1% is in the top ten. TEMRA cells were FACS-enriched, unlike CD8+ and CD4+ T cells, which were negatively isolated.

This clonotype was sampled from a human donor with Susac syndrome. The genes are TRBV7-2 and TRBJ2-2; the D is unclear. Sequencing used CD8+ T cells from PBMCs. CDR3 sequence: CASSSRTELTGELFF. CDR3 coding DNA: TGTGCCAGCAGCTCCAGGACGGAATTAACCGGGGAGCTGTTTTTT.